This TCR beta chain was recorded in a study of T cell repertoires in cytomegalovirus infection. Study-wide results and limits: HLA-C-restricted CMV clonotypes gave the most frequent clonotype in two of eight donors.

TCRdb independently ran MiXCR on the reads; one entry per CDR3 protein. The sample has a few hundred thousand distinct CDR3 sequences, roughly an eighth seen once. In the case of this clonotype: Antigen specificity is unknown.

Sequenced input: PBMCs. This clonotype originated in a human donor in good health (CMV status not recorded). Some clones in this sample may be carry-over from other donors' samples.

CDR3 sequence reads: CASSFSDRVYNEQFF. Here the CDR3 DNA reads TGCGCCAGCAGCTTCTCGGACAGGGTCTACAATGAGCAGTTCTTC. The J gene is TRBJ2-1, the V gene TRBV5-1, with TRBD1 matching over 8 bases. The CDR3 covers 15 residues. Germline CDR1 SGHRS, CDR2 YFSETQ. The V and J ends lost 2 bases and 3 bases, in that order; junction bases with no gene match: 4.